A selection of T cell receptor beta chains follows, all from one sample in a study of blood T cell repertoires in COVID-19. Libraries were prepared by immunoSEQ multiplex PCR; TCRdb keeps only in-frame clonotypes and omits some of them. The sample holds tens of thousands of clones, roughly 88% seen once. Sequencing was performed on peripheral blood. These receptors were obtained from a human donor in a cohort sampled during active COVID-19. Both conserved end residues are part of each CDR3. A D gene is named only where the DNA matches it firmly. Clone size is given for some rows only: seen once, a few or many times, or a class if the clone is expanded.

-,TRBV29-1,TRBJ2-2,-,TGCAGCGTTGATAGGCAGGGTGACACCGGGGAGCTGTTTTTT,CSVDRQGDTGELFF
-,TRBV7-9,TRBJ2-7,-,TGTGCCAGCAGCGAACAGGGTGGGGGTGAATTCTACGAGCAGTACTTC,CASSEQGGGEFYEQYF
TRBD1,TRBV19,TRBJ1-2,-,TGTGCCAGTAGTATAGATCTAGCCGGGACAGGGTCCTATGGCTACACCTTC,CASSIDLAGTGSYGYTF
TRBD1,TRBV5-4,TRBJ1-1,-,TGTGCCAGCAGCACGGCACGTAGGGACAGGGACGAAGCTTTCTTT,CASSTARRDRDEAFF
TRBD2,TRBV6-6,TRBJ2-5,-,TGTGCCAGCAGTCCCGGACTAGCGGGGGTTTATGGAGAGACCCAGTACTTC,CASSPGLAGVYGETQYF
TRBD1,TRBV12-3/TRBV12-4,TRBJ1-1,-,TGTGCCAGCAGTTTAATCGGGACAGGGGCTTTCTTT,CASSLIGTGAFF
-,TRBV9,TRBJ2-1,-,TGTGCCAGCAGCGTAAAGGGGCATGAGCAGTTCTTC,CASSVKGHEQFF
-,TRBV6-2/TRBV6-3,TRBJ1-2,-,TGTGCCAGCAGTTATGGACAGCCTCCCTATGGCTACACCTTC,CASSYGQPPYGYTF
-,TRBV9,TRBJ1-4,-,TGTGCCAGCAGCGGGGGGCCGGGACTAGGGGAAAAACTGTTTTTT,CASSGGPGLGEKLFF
-,TRBV2,TRBJ1-6,-,TGTGCCAGCAGTGTTGAGGGTCATTCACCCCTCCACTTT,CASSVEGHSPLHF
-,TRBV18,TRBJ2-2,few,TGTGCCAGCTCACCACTCGGAGAGGGCGGGGAGCTGTTTTTT,CASSPLGEGGELFF
TRBD1,TRBV5-1,TRBJ1-4,once,TGCGCCAGCACTATGACGGGACAGGGGAATGAAAAACTGTTTTTT,CASTMTGQGNEKLFF
-,TRBV7-2,TRBJ1-2,few,TGTGCCAGCAGTAGACCGGGCCGGGGGGATGCTAACTATGGCTACACCTTC,CASSRPGRGDANYGYTF
TRBD1,TRBV5-1,TRBJ2-6,-,TGCGCCAGCAGCTTGGAGGGACAGGGTTATTCTGGGGCCAACGTCCTGACTTTC,CASSLEGQGYSGANVLTF
TRBD2,TRBV19,TRBJ2-1,-,TGTGCCAGTACAGAACTAGCGGGAAACAATGAGCAGTTCTTC,CASTELAGNNEQFF
-,TRBV6-2/TRBV6-3,TRBJ2-7,-,TGTGCCAGCAGTCGAGGGAATGGGTCAGCAAGTTACGAGCAGTACTTC,CASSRGNGSASYEQYF
TRBD2,TRBV5-1,TRBJ2-7,-,TGCGCCAGCAGCGCCGGGACTAGCGGGAATCCCTACGAGCAGTACTTC,CASSAGTSGNPYEQYF
-,TRBV11-2,TRBJ1-3,-,TGTGCCAGCAGCTTACAGGCTATATCTGGAAACACCATATATTTT,CASSLQAISGNTIYF
-,TRBV24-1,TRBJ2-2,-,TGTGCCACCAGTGATGCAGGGCGGGAGCTGTTTTTT,CATSDAGRELFF
TRBD1,TRBV19,TRBJ1-1,-,TGTGCCAGTAGCGGTCGGACAGGGGCCTACACTGAAGCTTTCTTT,CASSGRTGAYTEAFF
-,TRBV2,TRBJ2-3,few,TGTGCCAGCAGGGTAGCGGAGTATACGCAGTATTTT,CASRVAEYTQYF
TRBD1,TRBV6-2/TRBV6-3,TRBJ2-3,-,TGTGCCAGCAGTTACTCGGGACAGGGAGGCCCAGATACGCAGTATTTT,CASSYSGQGGPDTQYF
-,TRBV2,TRBJ1-2,-,TGTGCCAGCAGGGTCAGGGGACCCGACTATGGCTACACCTTC,CASRVRGPDYGYTF
-,TRBV14,TRBJ1-1,-,TGTGCCACGAGGAGGGGCAGGGAAAAAACTGAAGCTTTCTTT,CATRRGREKTEAFF
-,TRBV27,TRBJ1-2,once,TGTGCCAGCAGTTTGCAGGGGACCTATGGCTACACCTTC,CASSLQGTYGYTF
-,TRBV6-5,TRBJ1-6,-,TGTGCCAGCAGTTTGAGGACAGTATATAATTCACCCCTCCACTTT,CASSLRTVYNSPLHF
TRBD1,TRBV7-2,TRBJ1-5,-,TGTGCCAGCAGCTTATTCCGACAGGGGGCCAATCAGCCCCAGCATTTT,CASSLFRQGANQPQHF
-,TRBV27,TRBJ1-6,-,TGTGCCAGCAGTTTAAAATGGAGGGGCGATTCACCCCTCCACTTT,CASSLKWRGDSPLHF
TRBD2,TRBV11-3,TRBJ2-3,few,TGTGCCAGCAGCTACACCCGACTAGCGGGGTGGACAGATACGCAGTATTTT,CASSYTRLAGWTDTQYF